The rows below give T cell receptor beta chains drawn from one sample of a study of OX40 agonist ivuxolimab in advanced cancers. Clones were sequenced by immunoSEQ multiplex PCR, and TCRdb holds only the in-frame ones, with some missing. The sample includes 15,000 to 20,000 clones, 84% seen only once; the top ten take 30% to 35%. Sequencing used CD4+ or CD8+ T cells sorted from blood, obtained in a trial of the OX40 agonist ivuxolimab. The receptor set was obtained from an adult with an advanced solid tumor such as melanoma, head and neck, liver or kidney cancer. CDR3s include the opening cysteine and the closing phenylalanine or tryptophan.

v_gene: TRBV2; j_gene: TRBJ2-1; CDR3aa: CASMEPGLAGEDSYNEQFF
v_gene: TRBV15; j_gene: TRBJ1-2; CDR3aa: CATSRRGWEGYTF
v_gene: TRBV5-4; j_gene: TRBJ2-5; CDR3aa: CASSPGGSGETQYF
v_gene: TRBV11-3; j_gene: TRBJ2-4; CDR3aa: CASSHSQGQNIQYF
v_gene: TRBV18; j_gene: TRBJ2-7; CDR3aa: CASSLDRASYEQYF
v_gene: TRBV9; j_gene: TRBJ2-3; CDR3aa: CASSVPTSGTDTQYF
v_gene: TRBV5-4; j_gene: TRBJ2-5; CDR3aa: CASSSGTSRPSSQYF
v_gene: TRBV14; j_gene: TRBJ2-2; CDR3aa: CASSQDQGWSNTGELFF
v_gene: TRBV27; j_gene: TRBJ1-5; CDR3aa: CASSSVFQNQPQHF
v_gene: TRBV12-5; j_gene: TRBJ1-1; CDR3aa: CASGFFVPPETEAFF
v_gene: TRBV9; j_gene: TRBJ2-3; CDR3aa: CASSTRTGASTDTQYF
v_gene: TRBV19; j_gene: TRBJ2-3; CDR3aa: CASSIQGASDTQYF
v_gene: TRBV4-2; j_gene: TRBJ2-3; CDR3aa: CASSQNPGQATQYF
v_gene: TRBV9; j_gene: TRBJ2-1; CDR3aa: CASSVSARGPNNEQFF
v_gene: TRBV7-6; j_gene: TRBJ1-3; CDR3aa: CASSLVGGNTIYF
v_gene: TRBV6-5; j_gene: TRBJ2-7; CDR3aa: CASSRDRGRDEQYF
v_gene: TRBV5-1; j_gene: TRBJ2-3; CDR3aa: CASSLTDTTDTQYF
v_gene: TRBV4-1; j_gene: TRBJ2-2; CDR3aa: CASSQERTGELFF
v_gene: TRBV27; j_gene: TRBJ2-1; CDR3aa: CASSDLGQYLGQFF
v_gene: TRBV5-8; j_gene: TRBJ2-7; CDR3aa: CASSLAPSSYEQYF
v_gene: TRBV5-1; j_gene: TRBJ2-1; CDR3aa: CASSLAATLSYNEQFF
v_gene: TRBV27; j_gene: TRBJ2-5; CDR3aa: CASSLNALTGLETQYF
v_gene: TRBV28; j_gene: TRBJ2-1; CDR3aa: CASRGLAGGSYNEQFF
v_gene: TRBV6-1; j_gene: TRBJ2-1; CDR3aa: CASSGRQGVDSYNEQFF
v_gene: TRBV10-2; j_gene: TRBJ2-7; CDR3aa: CASRTGSYEQYF
v_gene: TRBV9; j_gene: TRBJ2-2; CDR3aa: CASRYGTGELFF
v_gene: TRBV5-1; j_gene: NA; CDR3aa: CASSLVVSPYEQYF
v_gene: TRBV19; j_gene: TRBJ1-2; CDR3aa: CASSQKTGDQRDGYTF
v_gene: TRBV19; j_gene: TRBJ1-6; CDR3aa: CATTGPRRSGRNSPLHF
v_gene: TRBV5-1; j_gene: TRBJ1-3; CDR3aa: CASSVRDFSGNTIYF
v_gene: TRBV5-1; j_gene: TRBJ1-2; CDR3aa: CASSLGGSEGYTF
v_gene: TRBV5-4; j_gene: TRBJ1-6; CDR3aa: CASSFGGTGLDSPLHF
v_gene: TRBV5-6; j_gene: TRBJ1-3; CDR3aa: CASSNRLSGNTIYF
v_gene: TRBV11-2; j_gene: TRBJ1-2; CDR3aa: CASSPLGGAGYGYTF
v_gene: TRBV5-1; j_gene: NA; CDR3aa: CASSAWSTPFYEQYF
v_gene: TRBV29-1; j_gene: TRBJ1-1; CDR3aa: CSVSPPGANTEAFF
v_gene: TRBV7-9; j_gene: TRBJ2-3; CDR3aa: CASSRSAGLGNTQYF
v_gene: TRBV28; j_gene: TRBJ1-1; CDR3aa: CASNMNTEAFF
v_gene: TRBV11-3; j_gene: TRBJ2-1; CDR3aa: CASSLGVGGSYNEQFF
v_gene: TRBV5-1; j_gene: TRBJ1-1; CDR3aa: CASSFGQGMNTEAFF
v_gene: TRBV5-4; j_gene: TRBJ2-2; CDR3aa: CASSHQTGGLTGELFF
v_gene: TRBV6-5; j_gene: TRBJ1-1; CDR3aa: CASSKKQGRNTEAFF